A single sample is the source of the 11 T cell receptor beta chains below, sequenced in a study of early T cells in non-severe SARS-CoV-2 infection (dated by TCRdb to the early 2020s). Library preparation used 5' RACE. Sequencing was performed on a NextSeq 500. The public reads were reprocessed in TCRdb via fastp at Q25 and MiXCR, keeping in-frame beta chains. Here each entry gathers all rows of one CDR3 protein and keeps the most common genes and DNA. This sample is represented by approximately 120,000 distinct CDR3 sequences; about 15% of them were singletons. Roughly 22% of the sample rests with the top ten. Material for sequencing was whole blood. These receptors all stem from an adult who was a healthcare worker with PCR-confirmed SARS-CoV-2 infection or an uninfected control (not recorded which).

The sample holds a few counts of this clonotype. J is TRBJ1-2 and V is TRBV15, with D maybe TRBD1 (5 bases). The CDR3 has 17 amino acids. V shed 0 bases and J shed 2 bases, with 16 bases lying between them. Germline loops: CDR1 LNHNV, CDR2 YYDKDF (reference sequence). The CDR3 DNA reads TGTGCCACCAGCAGAGAGGGACCGAGACTGACAAACTATGGCTACACCTTC. The encoded protein is CATSREGPRLTNYGYTF.

The J gene is TRBJ1-1, the V gene TRBV25-1, with D possibly TRBD1 on 5 matching bases. The germline gives CDR1 MGHDK, CDR2 SYGVNS. The V gene lost 2 bases and the J gene lost 0 bases, with 13 bases spanning the gap. The CDR3 is made up of 16 amino acids. The CDR3 DNA follows: TGTGCCAGCAGTGAAGGTCCTGGGACGGTGAACACTGAAGCTTTCTTT. This encodes CASSEGPGTVNTEAFF.

This clonotype has more than one count but fewer than ten. The chain employs TRBV21-1 and TRBJ2-7; the table's D call, TRBD2, was not checked against the DNA. TRBV21-1 is termed a pseudogene. The CDR3 is made up of 15 amino acids. This CDR3 reads CASSKAERGGDEQYF. The CDR3 nucleotides are TGTGCCAGCAGCAAAGCTGAGCGGGGGGGAGACGAGCAGTACTTC.

This clonotype was picked up many times. The genes are TRBV14 and TRBJ1-4; D gene ambiguous. The V end lost 0 bases, the J end lost 4 bases, and 0 bases lay between the germline ends. The CDR3 has 12 amino acids. Germline CDR1 and CDR2: SGHDN and FVKESK. CDR3 in DNA: TGTGCCAGCAGCCAAGATAATGAAAAACTGTTTTTT. Amino acid sequence: CASSQDNEKLFF.

The genes are TRBV5-4 and TRBJ2-5; D may be TRBD1 (6 bases). Germline lookup yields CDR1 SGHNT and CDR2 YYREEE (reference sequence). The CDR3 loop spans 14 amino acids. The V and J ends lost 3 bases and 4 bases respectively, with 13 bases between them. The CDR3 sequence is CASSSTQGTETQYF. The CDR3, as DNA: TGTGCCAGCAGCTCTACCCAGGGGACAGAGACCCAGTACTTC.

The chain has TRBV29-1 and TRBJ1-1; no clear D. Germline CDR1 reads SQVTM; CDR2 reads ANQGSEA. This CDR3 region has 12 residues. V was trimmed by 3 bases and J by 1 base, leaving 6 bases between them. The DNA of the CDR3 is TGCAGCGTTGACAACAGGAACACTGAAGCTTTCTTT. Translating gives CSVDNRNTEAFF.

The chain combines TRBV18 with TRBJ1-3, with D unresolved. Germline CDR1 and CDR2: KGHSH and LQKENI. The CDR3 spans 14 residues. V lost 3 bases and J 3 bases, leaving 9 bases between the germline ends. The CDR3 spells CASSPVTDGNTIYF. The DNA for the CDR3 is TGTGCCAGCTCACCTGTAACAGATGGAAACACCATATATTTT.

This clonotype was observed a handful of times. This sequence joins TRBV7-9 and TRBJ1-2; D not certain. This CDR3 comprises 13 residues. V gave up 5 bases and J gave up 4 bases, with 11 bases separating them. Germline V gene data show CDR1 as SEHNR and CDR2 as FQNEAQ (reference sequence). The CDR3 reads CASSHGLIYGYTF. DNA for the CDR3: TGTGCCAGCAGCCATGGCTTAATCTATGGCTACACCTTC.

In this sample, this clonotype turned up many times. The V and J genes are TRBV3-1 and TRBJ2-6, with TRBD1 matching over 9 bases. The CDR3 covers 17 residues. The trim removed 1 base at V and 0 bases at J, leaving 1 base unmatched. Germline CDR1 and CDR2: LGHDT and YNNKEL (reference sequence). CDR3 sequence reads: CASSQGTGDSGANVLTF. In nucleotides, the CDR3 is TGTGCCAGCAGCCAAGGGACAGGGGACTCTGGGGCCAACGTCCTGACTTTC.

V and J are TRBV20-1 and TRBJ1-1, with D possibly TRBD1 on 5 matching bases. Germline V lookup: CDR1 DFQATT, CDR2 SNEGSKA (reference sequence). The CDR3 is 12 residues long. Trimming pared 6 bases from V and 9 bases from J, leaving 17 bases between. CDR3 sequence (DNA): TGCAGTGCCGGGGACCTCCAAGGGCAAGCTTTCTTT. Its translation is CSAGDLQGQAFF.

This clonotype turned up a few times. The J gene is TRBJ2-2, the V gene TRBV7-9; TRBD1 might be the D (5 bases). CDR1 and CDR2 from the germline V gene are SEHNR and FQNEAQ (reference sequence). The CDR3 sequence is 16 residues long. V lost 1 base and J lost 0, with 9 bases in between. The CDR3 loop is CASSLVTGANTGELFF. DNA for the CDR3: TGTGCCAGCAGCTTAGTAACAGGCGCGAACACCGGGGAGCTGTTTTTT.